What follows are 30 T cell receptor beta chains derived from one specimen sequenced in a study of blood T cell repertoires in COVID-19. Measured with immunoSEQ multiplex PCR; TCRdb has only the in-frame clones, and not every one. The sample contains 48,000 or so clones, more than 75% of which appear only once. Sequenced material: peripheral blood. These TCRs come from a woman aged 60 to 75 with acute or convalescent COVID-19.

This clone was seen just once. V and J are TRBV5-5 and TRBJ2-7, with TRBD2 matching over 9 bases. The J segment lost 4 bases and the V segment lost 4 bases, leaving 6 bases of the junction unmatched. The germline V gene has CDR1 SGHKS and CDR2 YYEKEE (reference sequence). This CDR3 comprises 14 residues. The CDR3 sequence is CASSPRTSEYEQYF. As DNA, the CDR3 is TGTGCCAGCAGCCCCAGGACTAGCGAGTACGAGCAGTACTTC.

This chain links TRBV7-2 with TRBJ2-7, with 8 nucleotides matching TRBD2. Trimming removed 3 bases from V and 2 bases from J; junction bases left unmatched: 3. Germline-derived CDR1 and CDR2 are SGHTA and FQGNSA. This CDR3 spans 14 amino acids. CDR3 loop: CASSFSGDPYEQYF. DNA for the CDR3: TGTGCCAGCAGCTTTAGCGGGGACCCCTACGAGCAGTACTTC.

The genes are TRBV28 and TRBJ2-2, with 7 bases aligning to TRBD1. The CDR3 consists of 15 residues. The germline CDR1 and CDR2 sequences are MDHEN and SYDVKM. V gave up 6 bases and J gave up 3 bases; unmatched junction bases: 7. The chain's CDR3 is CASSLPQGHTGELFF. The DNA of the CDR3 is TGTGCCAGCAGCCTTCCACAGGGGCACACCGGGGAGCTGTTTTTT. The variable domain in full, completed from reference TRBV28 and TRBJ2-2, reads DVKVTQSSRYLVKRTGEKVFLECVQDMDHENMFWYRQDPGLGLRLIYFSYDVKMKEKGDIPEGYSVSREKKERFSLILESASTNQTSMYLCASSLPQGHTGELFFGEGSRLTVL.

V gene TRBV3-1 (or the pseudogene TRBV3-2) combines with J gene TRBJ1-6; D remains unclear. The germline CDR1 and CDR2 sequences are LGHDT and YNNKEL (reference sequence). The CDR3 is made up of 14 amino acids. V was pared by 5 bases and J by 1 base, with 6 bases between. The DNA of the CDR3 is TGTGCCAGCAGCATCCGTTCCTATAATTCACCCCTCCACTTT. Translated: CASSIRSYNSPLHF.

V gene TRBV28 combines with J gene TRBJ1-4, with 9 bases aligning to TRBD1. Trimming removed 5 bases from V and 8 bases from J; junction bases left unmatched: 6. Germline CDR1 reads MDHEN; CDR2 reads SYDVKM. The CDR3 length is 14 residues. CDR3 sequence (DNA): TGTGCCAGCAGTCGGACAGGGGAAGGGGAAAAACTGTTTTTT. Amino acid sequence: CASSRTGEGEKLFF.

The chain employs TRBV7-2 and TRBJ2-3; the match to TRBD2 covers 8 bases. The CDR3 sequence is 15 residues long. The ends lost 6 bases at V and 5 bases at J; junction bases unmatched: 10. Germline V lookup: CDR1 SGHTA, CDR2 FQGNSA. The CDR3 here is CASRSSAGGKDTQYF. CDR3 bases: TGTGCCAGCAGGTCTTCGGCGGGAGGTAAAGATACGCAGTATTTT.

V usage is TRBV2 and J usage is TRBJ1-2, with unresolved D. CDR1 and CDR2 from the germline V gene are SNHLY and FYNNEI. The CDR3 is 13 amino acids. V lost 4 bases, J lost 4 bases, and 10 bases lay in between. The CDR3 region is CASSVQGSYGYTF. The CDR3 coding sequence is TGTGCCAGCAGTGTTCAAGGGAGCTATGGCTACACCTTC.

The gene calls are TRBV4-3 and TRBJ1-6; D unresolved. Trimming took off 1 base at V and 5 bases at J, with 12 bases between the two ends. Germline CDR1 is LGHNA and CDR2 is YSLEER. CDR3 length: 16 residues. The DNA of the CDR3 is TGCGCCAGCAGCCAAGCTCTGGCACAAAATAATTCACCCCTCCACTTT. It codes for CASSQALAQNNSPLHF.

In its sample, this clone was seen many times. This rearrangement joins TRBV18 to TRBJ2-3, with 11 bases identical to TRBD1. V lost 5 bases, J lost 1 base, and 5 bases stayed unmatched. The CDR3 spans 16 residues. CDR1 and CDR2 from the germline V gene are KGHSH and LQKENI. The CDR3 bases are TGTGCCAGCTCAAGGGACAGGGGGATAGGCACAGATACGCAGTATTTT. It yields the protein CASSRDRGIGTDTQYF.

This sequence joins TRBV28 and TRBJ2-1; 11 bases map to TRBD2. CDR3 length: 16 residues. The germline gives CDR1 MDHEN, CDR2 SYDVKM. V lost 2 bases and J lost 2; bases outside the gene matches: 2. DNA for the CDR3: TGTGCCAGCAGTTTAGGTAGCGGGGGGGCCTACAATGAGCAGTTCTTC. Encoded protein: CASSLGSGGAYNEQFF.

The chain combines TRBV3-1 (or the pseudogene TRBV3-2) with TRBJ2-1; 9 nucleotides align to TRBD2. Germline CDR1 LGHDT, CDR2 YNNKEL (reference sequence). The CDR3 consists of 15 residues. After removal of 1 base from V and 8 bases from J, the junction contained 6 bases not matched to a gene. CDR3 loop: CASSQGRGGNYEQFF. The CDR3, as DNA: TGTGCCAGCAGCCAAGGGCGGGGGGGCAACTATGAGCAGTTCTTC.

This clone turned up a few times. The gene calls are TRBV5-4 and TRBJ1-2; D is perhaps TRBD1 (6 bases). Trimming removed 0 bases at V and 7 bases at J, with 10 bases between. From germline, CDR1 is SGHNT and CDR2 YYREEE (reference sequence). The length of the CDR3 is 13 residues. CDR3 coding DNA: TGTGCCAGCAGCTTGGTTTCAGGGGTTGGCTACACCTTC. It yields the protein CASSLVSGVGYTF. The entire variable domain, with the rest obtained from reference TRBV5-4 and TRBJ1-2, is as follows: ETGVTQSPTHLIKTRGQQVTLRCSSQSGHNTVSWYQQALGQGPQFIFQYYREEENGRGNFPPRFSGLQFPNYSSELNVNALELDDSALYLCASSLVSGVGYTFGSGTRLTVV.

This clone has a handful of counts. This sequence joins TRBV5-1 and TRBJ1-2, with D maybe TRBD1 (6 bases). This CDR3 spans 16 amino acids. The germline V gene has CDR1 SGHRS and CDR2 YFSETQ. V lost 0 bases to trimming and J lost 7 bases, with 19 bases between them. DNA for the CDR3: TGCGCCAGCAGCTTGGACGGGACATTGGAGGCGTTTGGCTACACCTTC. This sequence encodes CASSLDGTLEAFGYTF. The full variable domain, with the rest looked up from reference TRBV5-1 and TRBJ1-2, is KAGVTQTPRYLIKTRGQQVTLSCSPISGHRSVSWYQQTPGQGLQFLFEYFSETQRNKGNFPGRFSGRQFSNSRSEMNVSTLELGDSALYLCASSLDGTLEAFGYTFGSGTRLTVV.

By sample share, this clone is medium-sized. The chain has TRBV2 and TRBJ2-1; 9 nucleotides line up with TRBD2. With 2 bases clipped from V and 9 bases from J, the junction kept 8 bases outside the gene matches. In germline, CDR1 is SNHLY, CDR2 FYNNEI. The CDR3 contains 15 residues. As DNA, the CDR3 is TGTGCCAGCAGTGAACTCGGACTAGCGACGAGTGAGCAGTTCTTC. Residues: CASSELGLATSEQFF.

The chain joins TRBV7-9 to TRBJ1-3; D unresolved. The germline V gene encodes CDR1 SEHNR and CDR2 FQNEAQ (reference sequence). With 5 bases removed from V and 4 bases from J, the gap between germline ends came to 12 bases. The CDR3 loop spans 14 amino acids. CDR3 DNA: TGTGCCAGCAGCCCCAGGCGGGGAGGAAACACCATATATTTT. It codes for CASSPRRGGNTIYF. The full variable domain, with the rest looked up from reference TRBV7-9 and TRBJ1-3, is DTGVSQNPRHKITKRGQNVTFRCDPISEHNRLYWYRQTLGQGPEFLTYFQNEAQLEKSRLLSDRFSAERPKGSFSTLEIQRTEQGDSAMYLCASSPRRGGNTIYFGEGSWLTVV.

The rearrangement joins TRBV9 to TRBJ1-2, with unresolved D. V shed 3 bases and J shed 4 bases, with 7 bases lying between them. The CDR3 consists of 12 residues. The germline V gene encodes CDR1 SGDLS and CDR2 YYNGEE. CDR3 nucleotides: TGTGCCAGCAGCGGAGTGAGCTATGGCTACACCTTC. Translated, it gives CASSGVSYGYTF.

The J gene is TRBJ1-5, the V gene TRBV30; TRBD1 agrees at 8 bases. The CDR3 runs 14 residues. Germline CDR1 GTSNPN, CDR2 SVGIG (reference sequence). With V trimmed by 2 bases and J by 6 bases, 6 bases remained unmatched. The CDR3 coding sequence is TGTGCCTGGAGTACAGGGGGTCGACTTCAGCCCCAGCATTTT. Amino acids: CAWSTGGRLQPQHF.

This clone was picked up one time. The genes are TRBV2 and TRBJ2-6; D unclear. The CDR3 runs 16 residues. From germline, CDR1 is SNHLY and CDR2 FYNNEI. The V and J ends lost 6 bases and 2 bases respectively, with 14 bases between them. The CDR3 here is CASSLQTQPGANVLTF. In DNA, the CDR3 is TGTGCCAGCAGCCTACAAACACAGCCTGGGGCCAACGTCCTGACTTTC.

This chain connects TRBV7-2 to TRBJ1-2; 10 bases align to TRBD1. This CDR3 is 15 amino acids long. Germline V gives CDR1 SGHTA, CDR2 FQGNSA. Trimming took 1 base from V and 6 from J; bases not matched to a gene: 5. The CDR3, as DNA: TGTGCCAGCAGCTTAGGCAGGACAGGGGGGCATGGCTACACCTTC. Translated, it gives CASSLGRTGGHGYTF.

This clone has only one observation. The J gene is TRBJ2-7, the V gene TRBV19, with TRBD2 matching over 12 bases. After removal of 5 bases from V and 0 bases from J, the junction contained 5 bases not matched to a gene. The length of the CDR3 is 16 residues. Germline loops: CDR1 LNHDA, CDR2 SQIVND (reference sequence). The CDR3 DNA reads TGTGCCAGTAGTCCTCGACTAGCGGGGGCCTCCTACGAGCAGTACTTC. It is translated as CASSPRLAGASYEQYF. Drawing the rest from reference TRBV19 and TRBJ2-7, the complete variable domain is DGGITQSPKYLFRKEGQNVTLSCEQNLNHDAMYWYRQDPGQGLRLIYYSQIVNDFQKGDIAEGYSVSREKKESFPLTVTSAQKNPTAFYLCASSPRLAGASYEQYFGPGTRLTVT.

The chain recombines TRBV25-1 with TRBJ1-1; 9 positions agree with TRBD1. Germline values: CDR1 MGHDK, CDR2 SYGVNS. With V trimmed by 5 bases and J by 4 bases, 8 bases remained unmatched. This CDR3 region has 15 residues. CDR3 in DNA: TGTGCCAGCAGTCCGACAGGGGGGGGCGGCACTGAAGCTTTCTTT. As protein: CASSPTGGGGTEAFF.

This chain uses TRBV29-1 with TRBJ2-5; TRBD2 matches at 7 bases. This CDR3 region has 16 residues. CDR1 is SQVTM and CDR2 is ANQGSEA in the germline V gene. Trimming cost V 3 bases and J 1 base; bases outside gene matches: 11. The CDR3 DNA reads TGCAGCGTTGATGGGGATGCGGGAGTATCCCAAGAGACCCAGTACTTC. It translates to CSVDGDAGVSQETQYF.

The chain recombines TRBV9 with TRBJ2-2; no firm D call. Between the trimmed V and J ends, which lost 1 base and 4 bases, there was a span of 5 bases. The CDR3 runs 13 residues. In germline, CDR1 is SGDLS, CDR2 YYNGEE. CDR3 in amino acids: CASSVSGTGELFF. The CDR3 DNA is TGTGCCAGCAGCGTATCCGGCACCGGGGAGCTGTTTTTT.

The rearrangement joins TRBV19 to TRBJ2-2; D perhaps matches TRBD2 (7 bases). Trimming pared 8 bases from V and 4 bases from J, leaving 20 bases between. The germline gives CDR1 LNHDA, CDR2 SQIVND (reference sequence). The length of the CDR3 is 16 residues. DNA for the CDR3: TGTGCCAGTTCCCCAACGGGGGGCAAGATCACCGGGGAGCTGTTTTTT. It specifies CASSPTGGKITGELFF.

The rearrangement uses TRBV7-3 and TRBJ2-5; possible D gene TRBD2, 5 bases. V lost 5 bases, J lost 4 bases, and 20 bases lay in between. Germline CDR1 is SGHTA and CDR2 is FQGTGA. The CDR3 has 16 residues. CDR3 region: CASSNPPTTPPETQYF. CDR3 DNA: TGTGCCAGCAGCAACCCCCCGACTACCCCTCCAGAGACCCAGTACTTC. Looking up the rest from reference TRBV7-3 and TRBJ2-5 gives the full variable domain: GAGVSQTPSNKVTEKGKYVELRCDPISGHTALYWYRQSLGQGPEFLIYFQGTGAADDSGLPNDRFFAVRPEGSVSTLKIQRTERGDSAVYLCASSNPPTTPPETQYFGPGTRLLVL.

The genes are TRBV24-1 and TRBJ2-1, with 9 bases aligning to TRBD2. The CDR3 has 15 amino acids. From germline, CDR1 is KGHDR and CDR2 SFDVKD. V was pared by 6 bases and J by 6 bases, with 8 bases of the junction left unmatched. The CDR3 nucleotides are TGTGCCACCAGTCGAGGAGCGGGAGGAGGCAATGAGCAGTTCTTC. Translating gives CATSRGAGGGNEQFF.

This chain uses TRBV9 with TRBJ2-5, with 9 bases matching TRBD1. The CDR3 is made up of 15 amino acids. Germline V gene sequence: CDR1 SGDLS, CDR2 YYNGEE. The trim removed 4 bases at V and 3 bases at J, leaving 7 bases unmatched. In DNA, the CDR3 is TGTGCCAGCAGCCCCAATACAGGGGGCGAAGAGACCCAGTACTTC. Protein: CASSPNTGGEETQYF. Supplemented by reference TRBV9 and TRBJ2-5, the full variable domain reads DSGVTQTPKHLITATGQRVTLRCSPRSGDLSVYWYQQSLDQGLQFLIQYYNGEERAKGNILERFSAQQFPDLHSELNLSSLELGDSALYFCASSPNTGGEETQYFGPGTRLLVL.

The chain recombines TRBV29-1 with TRBJ2-3, with 9 bases lining up with TRBD2. The CDR3 length is 14 residues. CDR1 and CDR2 from the germline V gene are SQVTM and ANQGSEA. V gave up 6 bases and J gave up 4 bases; unmatched junction bases: 8. This CDR3 is CSVSVTSGSDTQYF. In nucleotides, the CDR3 is TGCAGCGTGAGTGTGACTAGCGGATCAGATACGCAGTATTTT.

The chain is built from TRBV6-5 and TRBJ2-7, with TRBD1 matching over 9 bases. The CDR3 is made up of 14 amino acids. Germline assignment: CDR1 MNHEY and CDR2 SVGAGI. After removal of 5 bases from V and 3 bases from J, the junction contained 5 bases not matched to a gene. This CDR3 is CASSIRQGVYEQYF. The CDR3 DNA sequence: TGTGCCAGCAGTATTCGACAGGGGGTCTACGAGCAGTACTTC.

This clone was detected a few times. This sequence joins TRBV5-1 and TRBJ2-5; TRBD1 might be the D (6 bases). V was cut by 1 base and J by 4 bases, with 14 bases left in between. CDR3 length: 15 residues. Germline loops: CDR1 SGHRS, CDR2 YFSETQ. CDR3 region: CASSLQTGNPETQYF. CDR3 DNA: TGCGCCAGCAGCTTGCAAACAGGGAACCCAGAGACCCAGTACTTC.